The 9 T cell receptor beta chains in this list originate from one sample, sequenced in a study of blood T cells in healthy people across ages. Alongside a J-beta primer mix, a sample-barcoded 5' primer served in a second PCR lasting roughly 7 to 11 cycles. TCRdb itself ran the 5' RACE reads through MiXCR, one entry per CDR3 protein. This table holds hundreds of thousands of distinct CDR3 sequences, roughly 25% found once. The data also belong to a second study, concerning T cells of mothers and their children.

Specimen: blood. These receptors came from a boy aged 5-17 years in good health.

The CDR3: CASSAGLANEQFF. As DNA, the CDR3 is TGTGCCAGCAGCGCGGGACTAGCGAATGAGCAGTTCTTC. The chain combines TRBV7-2 with TRBJ2-1, with 10 bases identical to TRBD2. The CDR3 totals 13 residues. V gave up 5 bases and J gave up 7 bases; unmatched junction bases: 2. In germline, CDR1 is SGHTA, CDR2 FQGNSA.

The chain links TRBV12-3 or TRBV12-4 to TRBJ2-3; 7 nucleotides line up with TRBD2. This CDR3 is 15 amino acids long. Trimming cost V 5 bases and J 1 base; bases outside gene matches: 6. CDR3 nucleotides: TGTGCCAGCAGTCTTAGCGGGTTGGGCACAGATACGCAGTATTTT. Translating gives CASSLSGLGTDTQYF.

This clonotype was detected only a few times. The rearrangement uses TRBV5-6 and TRBJ2-5; 7 nucleotides agree with TRBD2. CDR1 is SGHDT, CDR2 YYEEEE, per germline. This CDR3 is 14 amino acids long. V gave up 2 bases and J gave up 3 bases; unmatched junction bases: 4. The CDR3 region is CASSFAGREETQYF. CDR3 DNA: TGTGCCAGCAGCTTCGCAGGGAGGGAAGAGACCCAGTACTTC.

CDR3 in amino acids: CASSLFQGGEKLFF. DNA of the CDR3: TGTGCCAGCAGCTTATTCCAGGGCGGCGAAAAACTGTTTTTT. The rearrangement links TRBV7-6 to TRBJ1-4; the D gene is possibly TRBD1 (5 bases). The length of the CDR3 is 14 residues. Trimming left V 2 bases short and J 8 bases short, with 12 bases between. Germline V lookup: CDR1 SGHVS, CDR2 FNYEAQ.

This clonotype has more than one count but fewer than ten. J is TRBJ1-1 and V is TRBV6-2 or TRBV6-3; 7 bases are a match to TRBD1. The germline gives CDR1 MNHEY, CDR2 SVGEGT. V lost 6 bases to trimming and J lost 0 bases; unmatched junction nucleotides: 4. This CDR3 has 14 amino acids. The CDR3 loop is CASSSQGVNTEAFF. In DNA form, the CDR3 reads TGTGCCAGCAGCTCCCAGGGGGTGAACACTGAAGCTTTCTTT.

In its sample, this clonotype was seen a few times. J is TRBJ2-2 and V is TRBV3-1, with D possibly being TRBD2 (6 bases). Looked up from germline, CDR1 is LGHDT and CDR2 is YNNKEL (reference sequence). The CDR3 consists of 17 residues. Trimming cost V 7 bases and J 6 bases, with 24 bases left between them. The CDR3: CASTKDGGPGYAGELFF. The CDR3 DNA sequence: TGTGCCAGCACAAAAGACGGGGGACCAGGATACGCCGGGGAGCTGTTTTTT.

The chain couples TRBV20-1 to TRBJ2-1; D assignment may be TRBD1 or TRBD2 (5 bases each). The CDR3 consists of 15 residues. V was pared by 4 bases and J by 3 bases, with 16 bases between. From germline, CDR1 is DFQATT and CDR2 SNEGSKA (reference sequence). CDR3: CSATTAGTYYNEQFF. For the CDR3, the DNA is TGCAGTGCTACTACCGCCGGGACCTACTACAATGAGCAGTTCTTC.

A few counts support this clonotype. This chain links TRBV24-1 with TRBJ2-2, with D possibly being TRBD1 (6 bases). V gave up 3 bases and J gave up 7 bases, with 20 bases separating them. Germline V lookup: CDR1 KGHDR, CDR2 SFDVKD. The CDR3 spans 17 residues. CDR3 residues: CATSDAKDSSQLGELFF. The CDR3 coding sequence is TGTGCCACCAGTGATGCGAAGGACAGCTCCCAGCTCGGGGAGCTGTTTTTT.

This clonotype was recorded a few times. This chain links TRBV3-1 with TRBJ2-5; unclear D gene. V dropped 3 bases and J dropped 4 bases, with 12 bases sitting between them. Germline CDR1 is LGHDT and CDR2 is YNNKEL (reference sequence). The length of the CDR3 is 14 residues. CDR3 sequence reads: CASSHVMVRETQYF. In DNA, the CDR3 is TGTGCCAGCAGCCACGTGATGGTCAGAGAGACCCAGTACTTC.